The present T cell receptor (beta chain) was sequenced within a study of blood T cell repertoires in COVID-19. Whole-study context: From the United States, Italy and Spain came samples of acute and convalescent COVID-19. The analysed material was cDNA or gDNA that came from T cells, B-cell-depleted T cells, or PBMCs.

How the authors handled the data: Reference gene primer amplification in the assay estimated nucleated cell counts. Only in-frame clones appear in the TCRdb table, and some are missing; sequencing was by immunoSEQ multiplex PCR. That table gives V, J and clone size, and the DNA gave D and trimming. The sample carries fewer than 250,000 clones, around 90% recorded once. The CDR3 is made up of 14 amino acids. Germline-derived CDR1 and CDR2 are SEHNR and FQNEAQ (reference sequence). V was shortened by 1 base and J by 3 bases, with 9 bases between the two germline ends. The sample comprised peripheral blood. The sequence was collected from a man in his 60s who had recovered from COVID-19. The chain links TRBV7-9 to TRBJ1-2; D not resolved. The CDR3 DNA follows: TGTGCCAGCAGCTTAGAGCTGGGCCACTATGGCTACACCTTC. Translation: CASSLELGHYGYTF. The whole variable domain, remainder taken from reference TRBV7-9 and TRBJ1-2, is DTGVSQNPRHKITKRGQNVTFRCDPISEHNRLYWYRQTLGQGPEFLTYFQNEAQLEKSRLLSDRFSAERPKGSFSTLEIQRTEQGDSAMYLCASSLELGHYGYTFGSGTRLTVV.